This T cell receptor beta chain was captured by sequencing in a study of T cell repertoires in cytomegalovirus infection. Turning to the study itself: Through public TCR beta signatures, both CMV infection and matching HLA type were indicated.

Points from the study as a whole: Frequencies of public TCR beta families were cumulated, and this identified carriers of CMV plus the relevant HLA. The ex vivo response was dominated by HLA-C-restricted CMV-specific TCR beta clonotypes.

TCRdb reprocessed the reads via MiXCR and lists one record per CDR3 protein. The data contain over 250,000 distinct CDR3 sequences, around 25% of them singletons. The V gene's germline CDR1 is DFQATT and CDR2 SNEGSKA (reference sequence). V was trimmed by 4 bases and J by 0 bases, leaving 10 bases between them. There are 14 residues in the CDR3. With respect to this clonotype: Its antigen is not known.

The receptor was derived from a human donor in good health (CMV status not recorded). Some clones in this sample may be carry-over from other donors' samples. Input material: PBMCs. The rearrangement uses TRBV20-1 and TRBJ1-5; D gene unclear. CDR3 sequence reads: CSATQMFSNQPQHF. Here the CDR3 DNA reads TGCAGTGCTACTCAGATGTTTAGCAATCAGCCCCAGCATTTT.